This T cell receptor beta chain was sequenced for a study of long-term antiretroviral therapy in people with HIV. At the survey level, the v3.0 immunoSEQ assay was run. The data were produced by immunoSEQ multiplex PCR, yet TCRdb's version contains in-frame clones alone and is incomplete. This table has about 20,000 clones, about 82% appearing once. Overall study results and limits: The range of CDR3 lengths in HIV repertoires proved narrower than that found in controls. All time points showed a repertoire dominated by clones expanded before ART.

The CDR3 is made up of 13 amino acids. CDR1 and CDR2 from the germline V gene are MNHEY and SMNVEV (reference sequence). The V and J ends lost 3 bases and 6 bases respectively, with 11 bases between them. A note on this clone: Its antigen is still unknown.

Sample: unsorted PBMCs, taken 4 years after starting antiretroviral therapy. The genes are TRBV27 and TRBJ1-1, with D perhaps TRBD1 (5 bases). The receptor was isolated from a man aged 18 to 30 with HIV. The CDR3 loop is CASSFRWGSEAFF. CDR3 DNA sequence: TGTGCCAGCAGTTTCCGGTGGGGCTCTGAAGCTTTCTTT.